The 27 T cell receptor beta chains in this list originate from one sample, sequenced in a study of cytomegalovirus exposure and HLA in healthy donors listed by TCRdb under 2017. Libraries were constructed by the immunoSEQ multiplex PCR assay. The multiplex PCR relied on a mix of 60 forward primers for TCR Vbeta segments and 13 reverse primers for TCR Jbeta segments. Drawn from immuneACCESS, this table holds only the in-frame rearrangements with V and J called that TCRdb kept. Clones are partly lost; checked studies trace under half to an unresolved V gene and leave the rest unexplained. Here the sample has approximately 190,000 clones; roughly four fifths occur a single time. Approximately 2.1% of the sample goes to the ten largest clones. The source material was PBMCs. Source of these receptors: a woman in her twenties or thirties in good health and CMV-seropositive.

J is TRBJ2-7 and V is TRBV7-2; 8 bases match TRBD2. CDR1 and CDR2 (germline): SGHTA, FQGNSA. CDR3 length: 14 residues. The J segment lost 2 bases and the V segment lost 3 bases, leaving 3 bases of the junction unmatched. Written as DNA, the CDR3 is TGTGCCAGCAGCTTCCAGCGGGAGACCTACGAGCAGTACTTC. Protein product: CASSFQRETYEQYF.

This clone was recorded a few times. J is TRBJ1-2 and V is TRBV30; tentative D call: TRBD1 (6 bases). This CDR3 has 13 amino acids. The germline V gene encodes CDR1 GTSNPN and CDR2 SVGIG (reference sequence). Trimming took 8 bases from V and 0 from J, leaving 13 bases between them. The CDR3 DNA reads TGTGCCAGTACGGGGGGCGCTAACTATGGCTACACCTTC. Translated: CASTGGANYGYTF.

The chain couples TRBV6-1 to TRBJ2-7; 8 nucleotides line up with TRBD1. The CDR3 is 15 residues long. V lost 8 bases and J lost 12; bases outside the gene matches: 21. In germline, CDR1 is MNHNS, CDR2 SASEGT. The CDR3 bases are TGTGCCAGCTGCAAGCTACCGGGACAGGTGCCGCTTTGGTACTTC. Its protein is CASCKLPGQVPLWYF.

The chain recombines TRBV6-5 with TRBJ1-6; no clear D gene. Trimming took off 2 bases at V and 8 bases at J, with 10 bases between the two ends. The CDR3 is made up of 14 amino acids. Germline V gene data show CDR1 as MNHEY and CDR2 as SVGAGI. The CDR3 DNA is TGTGCCAGCAGTTACAGGGTCGGGGATTCACCCCTCCACTTT. Encoded protein: CASSYRVGDSPLHF.

This sequence joins TRBV15 and TRBJ1-5; D is undetermined. Per germline, CDR1 LNHNV and CDR2 YYDKDF (reference sequence). The CDR3 covers 15 residues. Trimming took 1 base from V and 7 from J, leaving 14 bases between them. The CDR3 sequence is CATSRVGRVSQPQHF. CDR3 sequence (DNA): TGTGCCACCAGCAGAGTAGGGAGGGTTTCACAGCCCCAGCATTTT. The entire variable domain, with the rest obtained from reference TRBV15 and TRBJ1-5, is as follows: DAMVIQNPRYQVTQFGKPVTLSCSQTLNHNVMYWYQQKSSQAPKLLFHYYDKDFNNEADTPDNFQSRRPNTSFCFLDIRSPGLGDTAMYLCATSRVGRVSQPQHFGDGTRLSIL.

The chain recombines TRBV7-7 with TRBJ2-1, with no clear D. The V end was cut by 1 base, the J end by 1 base, with 8 bases between. This CDR3 region has 15 residues. Germline V gene lookup returns CDR1 SSHAT and CDR2 FNYEAQ (reference sequence). CDR3 nucleotides: TGTGCCAGCAGCTTAGGCCGAGCATCCTACAATGAGCAGTTCTTC. Translation: CASSLGRASYNEQFF.

Only one count was recorded for this clone. The chain recombines TRBV7-9 with TRBJ1-1; D unresolved. The CDR3 contains 13 residues. Trimming stripped 0 bases from V and 8 bases from J, with 10 bases between. Germline-derived CDR1 and CDR2 are SEHNR and FQNEAQ (reference sequence). The CDR3 loop reads CASSLAHGREAFF. In nucleotides, the CDR3 is TGTGCCAGCAGCTTAGCGCACGGCAGGGAAGCTTTCTTT.

This clone was seen only a few times. The chain employs TRBV6-5 and TRBJ2-7; D is possibly TRBD2 (5 bases). Germline CDR1 is MNHEY and CDR2 is SVGAGI. CDR3 length: 14 residues. Trimming took off 5 bases at V and 7 bases at J, with 18 bases between the two ends. DNA for the CDR3: TGTGCCAGCAGTACCCGGACGGGGTCGCAGGAGCAGTACTTC. Its protein product is CASSTRTGSQEQYF.

V and J are TRBV28 and TRBJ1-2, with 9 bases lining up with TRBD1. J lost 2 bases, V lost 1 base, and 5 bases had no gene match. The CDR3 has 16 amino acids. Per the germline V gene, CDR1 is MDHEN and CDR2 is SYDVKM. The CDR3 sequence: CASSLSSGTGNYGYTF. Here the CDR3 DNA reads TGTGCCAGCAGTTTATCCTCCGGGACAGGGAACTATGGCTACACCTTC.

This sequence joins TRBV9 and TRBJ2-2, with D maybe TRBD1 (5 bases). This CDR3 is 15 amino acids long. Trimming took 2 bases from V and 6 from J, leaving 14 bases between them. Germline CDR1 SGDLS, CDR2 YYNGEE. The CDR3 DNA sequence: TGTGCCAGCAGCGTCAAGAGCAGGGCTCCCGGGGAGCTGTTTTTT. Encoded protein: CASSVKSRAPGELFF.

The table lists this clone with a few counts. Sequence at one end of the junction differs from germline and may be a read error. The gene calls are TRBV19 and TRBJ1-3; TRBD1 might be the D (5 bases). Germline V gives CDR1 LNHDA, CDR2 SQIVND (reference sequence). The CDR3 is 16 amino acids. The CDR3 reads CASSVDRDSSGNTIYF. CDR3 sequence (DNA): TGTGCCAGTAGTGTAGATCGGGACTCTTCTGGAAACACCATATATTTT.

CDR3 nucleotide sequence: TGTGCCAGCAGCGTGTTTGGGACAGGGGGCCTAAGGGAAAAACTGTTTTTT. It encodes CASSVFGTGGLREKLFF. V gene TRBV5-4 combines with J gene TRBJ1-4; 12 bases are shared with TRBD1. The CDR3 is made up of 17 amino acids. In germline, CDR1 is SGHNT, CDR2 YYREEE (reference sequence). V shed 4 bases and J 8 bases; nucleotides not matched to a gene: 12.

This clone was detected only once. The V gene is TRBV2, the J gene TRBJ2-7, with 9 positions matching TRBD2. V shed 10 bases and J 6 bases; nucleotides not matched to a gene: 13. In germline, CDR1 is SNHLY, CDR2 FYNNEI. The CDR3 spans 14 residues. This CDR3 reads CAIYSGGSLIEQYF. DNA for the CDR3: TGTGCCATCTATAGCGGGGGATCTCTGATCGAGCAGTACTTC.

This sequence joins TRBV5-1 and TRBJ1-2; 7 nucleotides line up with TRBD1. The CDR3 totals 14 residues. Germline CDR1 SGHRS, CDR2 YFSETQ. J was trimmed by 8 bases and V by 4 bases; bases with no gene match: 11. This CDR3 reads CASSPGVTGHGYTF. The CDR3 DNA follows: TGCGCCAGCAGCCCTGGCGTGACAGGGCACGGCTACACCTTC.

This clone was observed a handful of times. V gene TRBV11-3 combines with J gene TRBJ1-1, with TRBD1 as a possible D gene (5 bases). Germline V lookup: CDR1 SGHNT, CDR2 YENEEA. The CDR3 runs 14 residues. The germline V and J ends were trimmed by 0 bases and 2 bases, with 7 bases remaining between them. Here the CDR3 reads CASSLDGTNTEAFF. CDR3 coding DNA: TGTGCCAGCAGCTTAGATGGGACTAACACTGAAGCTTTCTTT.

The chain uses TRBV14 and TRBJ2-5; TRBD2 matches at 12 bases. This CDR3 has 15 amino acids. Losses at the gene ends were 1 base for V and 5 bases for J; bases not matched to a gene: 2. Germline V gene data show CDR1 as SGHDN and CDR2 as FVKESK. CDR3 sequence: CASSQGTSGTETQYF. The CDR3 DNA sequence: TGTGCCAGCAGCCAAGGGACTAGCGGGACGGAGACCCAGTACTTC.

CDR3 coding DNA: TGTGCCAGCAGCCCACCGATTGGCGGAAACACCATATATTTT. Translated: CASSPPIGGNTIYF. V and J are TRBV4-2 and TRBJ1-3; D unclear. The CDR3 covers 14 residues. Germline V gene lookup returns CDR1 LGHNA and CDR2 YNFKEQ. V was trimmed by 4 bases and J by 4 bases, leaving 11 bases between them.

The CDR3 sequence is CASSPNLDRGTEAFF. CDR3 sequence (DNA): TGTGCCAGCTCACCAAATTTGGACAGGGGGACTGAAGCTTTCTTT. The chain recombines TRBV18 with TRBJ1-1; 10 positions match TRBD1. Germline V gives CDR1 KGHSH, CDR2 LQKENI. The CDR3 is made up of 15 amino acids. The V segment lost 2 bases and the J segment 5 bases; nucleotides outside the gene matches: 5.

The genes are TRBV2 and TRBJ2-7; tentatively, D is TRBD1 (5 bases). Trimming took off 8 bases at V and 0 bases at J, with 17 bases between the two ends. CDR3 size: 15 residues. The germline V gene encodes CDR1 SNHLY and CDR2 FYNNEI. Here the CDR3 DNA reads TGTGCCAGCGCTTTATCAACAGGCGCCTCCTACGAGCAGTACTTC. Translated, it gives CASALSTGASYEQYF.

The gene calls are TRBV4-1 and TRBJ1-4, with D maybe TRBD1 (6 bases). The V gene lost 0 bases and the J gene lost 5 bases, with 13 bases spanning the gap. The length of the CDR3 is 16 residues. Germline assignment: CDR1 MGHRA and CDR2 YSYEKL. The CDR3 here is CASSQDPTGSNEKLFF. CDR3 bases: TGCGCCAGCAGCCAAGATCCAACAGGGTCGAATGAAAAACTGTTTTTT.

CDR3 residues: CASSLDRGVMTEAFF. As DNA, the CDR3 is TGCGCCAGCAGCTTAGACAGGGGGGTGATGACTGAAGCTTTCTTT. The chain employs TRBV5-1 and TRBJ1-1, with 9 bases fitting TRBD1. The CDR3 sequence is 15 residues long. J was trimmed by 5 bases and V by 2 bases; bases with no gene match: 7. Per the germline V gene, CDR1 is SGHRS and CDR2 is YFSETQ.

V gene TRBV5-1 combines with J gene TRBJ1-2, with a possible D match to TRBD1 (5 bases). Germline lookup yields CDR1 SGHRS and CDR2 YFSETQ. V shed 6 bases and J shed 6 bases, with 21 bases lying between them. CDR3 length: 15 amino acids. CDR3 nucleotide sequence: TGCGCCAGCAACCCTTCGGGGGTCTTCGGCGATGGCTACACCTTC. Amino acid sequence: CASNPSGVFGDGYTF.

This chain connects TRBV2 to TRBJ2-2; no definite D call. Germline V gene sequence: CDR1 SNHLY, CDR2 FYNNEI. This CDR3 contains 14 residues. V lost 7 bases to trimming and J lost 2 bases, with 11 bases between them. Written as DNA, the CDR3 is TGTGCCAGCAACGAGCAGCGAAACACCGGGGAGCTGTTTTTT. Protein product: CASNEQRNTGELFF.

The rearrangement joins TRBV19 to TRBJ2-2; 13 bases are a match to TRBD2. This CDR3 comprises 15 residues. Germline lookup yields CDR1 LNHDA and CDR2 SQIVND (reference sequence). Trimming at V came to 7 bases and at J to 5 bases, leaving 4 bases not matched to a gene. CDR3 bases: TGTGCCAGTACCCTGGGACTAGCGGGGACCGGGGAGCTGTTTTTT. Translated: CASTLGLAGTGELFF.

The chain recombines TRBV9 with TRBJ2-3; 9 bases agree with TRBD2. This CDR3 is 16 amino acids long. The V segment lost 0 bases and the J segment 2 bases; nucleotides outside the gene matches: 4. CDR1 is SGDLS, CDR2 YYNGEE, per germline. CDR3 sequence: CASSVVASGDTDTQYF. CDR3 DNA: TGTGCCAGCAGCGTAGTGGCTAGCGGGGACACAGATACGCAGTATTTT.

The V call is TRBV18, the J call TRBJ1-1; possibly TRBD1 for D (5 bases). CDR1 is KGHSH and CDR2 is LQKENI in the germline V gene. This CDR3 region has 13 residues. With 6 bases removed from V and 1 base from J, the gap between germline ends came to 9 bases. The chain's CDR3 is CASSDGQNTEAFF. For the CDR3, the DNA is TGTGCCAGCTCGGACGGACAGAACACTGAAGCTTTCTTT.

In its sample, this clone was seen once. The V call is TRBV11-2, the J call TRBJ2-7, with D possibly TRBD2 on 6 matching bases. The length of the CDR3 is 14 residues. The V end lost 0 bases, the J end lost 6 bases, and 12 bases lay between the germline ends. The germline gives CDR1 SGHAT, CDR2 FQNNGV. CDR3: CASSLDWTEGEQYF. CDR3 nucleotides: TGTGCCAGCAGCTTAGATTGGACGGAGGGCGAGCAGTACTTC.